Reported below is one T cell receptor (beta chain). Its matching antigen is unknown. The data originate from a study of blood T cells in healthy people across ages. Study in general: Researchers report that template switching captured about one barcoded beta molecule per two T cells. General study points: The study regarded diversity estimates from one million T cells as underestimates.

A sample-barcoded 5' primer and a J-beta primer mix were used in a second PCR of roughly 6 to 12 cycles. TCRdb re-called the 5' RACE reads with MiXCR, one entry per CDR3 protein. In the table there are over a million distinct CDR3 sequences, over 35% of which are singletons. J was trimmed by 12 bases and V by 1 base; bases with no gene match: 18. Germline CDR1 LNHNV, CDR2 YYDKDF (reference sequence). The CDR3 is 17 amino acids. Every participating donor contributed roughly 9.6 milliliters of peripheral blood through a draw. Total RNA, at least 6 micrograms per sample, was extracted from PBMCs. This sequence joins TRBV15 and TRBJ2-1; 7 bases are shared with TRBD1. Material for sequencing was blood. The receptor was isolated from an older woman in good health. The CDR3 region is CATSRGREGALRGGQFF. CDR3 sequence (DNA): TGTGCCACCAGCAGAGGACGTGAGGGGGCGCTTCGTGGAGGGCAGTTCTTC.